These 22 T cell receptor beta chains came from one sample sequenced in a study of blood T cells in healthy people across ages (dated by TCRdb to between 2015 and 2016). The library was built by means of 5' RACE. The instrument given in TCRdb is Illumina HiSeq 2500. A second PCR of roughly 6 to 11 cycles was performed with a sample-barcoded 5' primer and a J-beta primer mix. The public sequencing data were trimmed at Q25 with fastp and processed into clonotypes with MiXCR by TCRdb, which kept only in-frame beta chains. Each entry merges the rows of one CDR3 protein and shows their most common DNA and genes. Present in this sample are hundreds of thousands of distinct CDR3 sequences, about 61% of which were seen just once. The ten largest clones take up approximately 24% of the sample. Sequencing was performed on blood. These receptors all stem from a man in his forties in good health.

The V gene is TRBV28, the J gene TRBJ2-5; 16 bases match TRBD2. There are 16 residues in the CDR3. The junction had 9 bases not matched to a gene; V was cut back by 3 bases and J by 11 bases. Germline V gene data show CDR1 as MDHEN and CDR2 as SYDVKM. This CDR3 reads CASSLGPTGLAGGQYF. CDR3 nucleotides: TGTGCCAGCAGTTTGGGTCCAACGGGACTAGCGGGAGGGCAGTACTTC. The variable domain in full, with the rest retrieved from reference TRBV28 and TRBJ2-5, is DVKVTQSSRYLVKRTGEKVFLECVQDMDHENMFWYRQDPGLGLRLIYFSYDVKMKEKGDIPEGYSVSREKKERFSLILESASTNQTSMYLCASSLGPTGLAGGQYFGPGTRLLVL.

J is TRBJ1-2 and V is TRBV4-3; 9 nucleotides align to TRBD1. The germline V gene encodes CDR1 LGHNA and CDR2 YSLEER. Germline trimming cut 4 bases from V and 4 bases from J; bases unmatched to any gene: 10. CDR3 size: 16 residues. The CDR3 here is CASSPDSGQGVYGYTF. The CDR3 DNA is TGCGCCAGCAGCCCAGATTCGGGACAGGGTGTCTATGGCTACACCTTC.

V usage is TRBV7-9 and J usage is TRBJ1-5, with 8 bases identical to TRBD1. The CDR3 consists of 14 residues. V was pared by 4 bases and J by 4 bases, with 3 bases of the junction left unmatched. Looked up from germline, CDR1 is SEHNR and CDR2 is FQNEAQ (reference sequence). CDR3 DNA: TGTGCCAGCAGCTGGGACAGGCCGAATCAGCCCCAGCATTTT. Encoded protein: CASSWDRPNQPQHF.

The genes are TRBV11-1 and TRBJ2-1; TRBD2 is a possible D gene (6 bases). The CDR3 runs 15 residues. CDR1 and CDR2 from the germline V gene are SGHAT and FQDESV (reference sequence). Trimming pared 5 bases from V and 2 bases from J, leaving 13 bases between. The DNA of the CDR3 is TGTGCCAGCAGCACTGGGGGGAGTACCTACAATGAGCAGTTCTTC. Translating gives CASSTGGSTYNEQFF.

CDR3: CASSQEAGDRGNEKLFF. DNA for the CDR3: TGTGCCAGCAGCCAAGAAGCGGGGGACAGGGGGAATGAAAAACTGTTTTTT. The chain links TRBV14 to TRBJ1-4, with TRBD1 matching over 11 bases. The germline CDR1 and CDR2 sequences are SGHDN and FVKESK. The CDR3 length is 17 residues. V lost 0 bases, J lost 5 bases, and 5 bases stayed unmatched. The whole variable domain, remainder taken from reference TRBV14 and TRBJ1-4, is EAGVTQFPSHSVIEKGQTVTLRCDPISGHDNLYWYRRVMGKEIKFLLHFVKESKQDESGMPNNRFLAERTGGTYSTLKVQPAELEDSGVYFCASSQEAGDRGNEKLFFGSGTQLSVL.

The V gene is TRBV11-3, the J gene TRBJ2-7; D remains ambiguous. The CDR3 consists of 13 residues. V was clipped by 0 bases and J by 4 bases, with 7 bases between them. CDR1 and CDR2 (germline): SGHNT, YENEEA. The CDR3 loop is CASSLDPNYEQYF. The CDR3 coding sequence is TGTGCCAGCAGCTTAGATCCTAATTACGAGCAGTACTTC.

This clonotype was counted only a few times. The rearrangement uses TRBV6-5 and TRBJ2-4; TRBD1 might be the D (5 bases). CDR1 and CDR2 (germline): MNHEY, SVGAGI. V lost 5 bases to trimming and J lost 9 bases, with 17 bases between them. This CDR3 is built from 14 residues. This CDR3 reads CASSLTHSQGIQYF. As DNA, the CDR3 is TGTGCCAGCAGTCTAACCCATTCTCAGGGCATTCAGTACTTC.

The rearrangement joins TRBV2 to TRBJ2-3, with a tentative D call TRBD1 (6 bases). Germline CDR1 is SNHLY and CDR2 is FYNNEI. CDR3 size: 15 residues. Trimming left V 0 bases short and J 4 bases short, with 11 bases between. DNA for the CDR3: TGTGCCAGCAGTGAAGCGCTCAGGGGCGCAGATACGCAGTATTTT. Its protein is CASSEALRGADTQYF.

This chain connects TRBV29-1 to TRBJ1-1; weak D call: TRBD1 (6 bases). This CDR3 region has 11 residues. Trimming left V 7 bases short and J 4 bases short, with 10 bases between. Germline CDR1 reads SQVTM; CDR2 reads ANQGSEA. The CDR3 here is CSGGASTEAFF. CDR3 DNA: TGCAGCGGGGGGGCGAGCACTGAAGCTTTCTTT.

This clonotype turned up a few times. The rearrangement uses TRBV10-3 and TRBJ2-5; no definite D call. Looked up from germline, CDR1 is ENHRY and CDR2 is SYGVKD. V lost 0 bases and J lost 11, with 13 bases in between. This CDR3 has 13 residues. The CDR3 bases are TGTGCCATCAGTGAGTCGAAGACTCCAGAGCAGTACTTC. Translating it yields CAISESKTPEQYF.

This clonotype has more than one count but fewer than ten. The CDR3 loop is CASSLSGGATDTQYF. DNA of the CDR3: TGTGCCAGCAGCTTGAGCGGGGGGGCCACAGATACGCAGTATTTT. The chain combines TRBV7-6 with TRBJ2-3; TRBD2 agrees at 10 bases. CDR1 and CDR2 from the germline V gene are SGHVS and FNYEAQ. The CDR3 has 15 amino acids. The junction had 2 bases not matched to a gene; V was cut back by 3 bases and J by 2 bases.

V and J are TRBV20-1 and TRBJ2-1; 13 bases align to TRBD2. The V segment lost 5 bases and the J segment 9 bases; nucleotides outside the gene matches: 10. Germline CDR1 is DFQATT and CDR2 is SNEGSKA (reference sequence). The CDR3 has 15 amino acids. As DNA, the CDR3 is TGCAGTGCTTCCACTAGCGGGAGGGCTTATGGTGAGCAGTTCTTC. This sequence encodes CSASTSGRAYGEQFF.

The rearrangement joins TRBV5-1 to TRBJ2-5; no firm D call. CDR3 length: 13 amino acids. The V gene lost 2 bases and the J gene lost 1 base, with 6 bases spanning the gap. The germline CDR1 and CDR2 sequences are SGHRS and YFSETQ. The CDR3 here is CASSFRTQETQYF. For the CDR3, the DNA is TGCGCCAGCAGCTTCAGGACCCAAGAGACCCAGTACTTC.

The chain carries TRBV12-5 and TRBJ2-6; TRBD1 matches at 9 bases. Germline assignment: CDR1 LGHNT and CDR2 FRNRAP. Trimming removed 7 bases from V and 4 bases from J; junction bases left unmatched: 14. The CDR3 covers 18 residues. The CDR3 sequence is CASARPGQGVYGANVLTF. The CDR3 DNA sequence: TGTGCTAGTGCTAGACCGGGACAGGGCGTGTACGGGGCCAACGTCCTGACTTTC.

This chain uses TRBV2 with TRBJ2-3; 7 nucleotides line up with TRBD2. The ends lost 1 base at V and 4 bases at J; junction bases unmatched: 2. The CDR3 consists of 14 residues. CDR1 is SNHLY, CDR2 FYNNEI, per germline. CDR3 in DNA: TGTGCCAGCAGTGAAGGACTAGCCTCAGATACGCAGTATTTT. Its protein product is CASSEGLASDTQYF.

This chain uses TRBV28 with TRBJ2-3, with TRBD2 as a possible D gene (5 bases). CDR1 and CDR2 from the germline V gene are MDHEN and SYDVKM. The V end was cut by 6 bases, the J end by 2 bases, with 12 bases between. The CDR3 consists of 14 residues. The CDR3: CASSGGGITDTQYF. CDR3 in DNA: TGTGCCAGCAGCGGTGGAGGCATCACAGATACGCAGTATTTT.

This chain uses TRBV20-1 with TRBJ1-6; TRBD1 aligns across 12 bases. V gave up 6 bases and J gave up 6 bases; unmatched junction bases: 6. The CDR3 consists of 15 residues. In germline, CDR1 is DFQATT, CDR2 SNEGSKA (reference sequence). The CDR3 region is CSAPGTGGFNSPLHF. The CDR3 nucleotides read TGCAGTGCCCCCGGGACAGGGGGCTTTAATTCACCCCTCCACTTT.

This sequence joins TRBV5-1 and TRBJ1-1; no definite D call. The V gene lost 3 bases and the J gene lost 1 base, with 10 bases spanning the gap. The germline gives CDR1 SGHRS, CDR2 YFSETQ. The CDR3 is 14 residues long. CDR3 nucleotide sequence: TGCGCCAGCAGCTCGGACCGACAGAACACTGAAGCTTTCTTT. Protein sequence: CASSSDRQNTEAFF. Supplemented by reference TRBV5-1 and TRBJ1-1, the full variable domain reads KAGVTQTPRYLIKTRGQQVTLSCSPISGHRSVSWYQQTPGQGLQFLFEYFSETQRNKGNFPGRFSGRQFSNSRSEMNVSTLELGDSALYLCASSSDRQNTEAFFGQGTRLTVV.

This chain links TRBV20-1 with TRBJ2-3, with 11 bases fitting TRBD2. Germline CDR1 DFQATT, CDR2 SNEGSKA (reference sequence). This CDR3 is built from 13 residues. V lost 6 bases to trimming and J lost 14 bases; unmatched junction nucleotides: 13. For the CDR3, the DNA is TGCAGTGCCCAAGGGGCTAGCGGGAGGCTTACGTATTTT. Amino acid sequence: CSAQGASGRLTYF.

This clonotype was detected only a few times. This chain uses TRBV29-1 with TRBJ2-3; TRBD2 matches at 12 bases. CDR1 is SQVTM, CDR2 ANQGSEA, per germline. V shed 3 bases and J 9 bases; nucleotides not matched to a gene: 7. This CDR3 has 14 residues. CDR3 residues: CSVDAPSGRATQYF. For the CDR3, the DNA is TGCAGCGTTGACGCCCCTAGCGGGAGGGCGACGCAGTATTTT.

The chain employs TRBV7-9 and TRBJ1-2; 9 bases match TRBD1. Germline V CDR1 and CDR2: SEHNR, FQNEAQ (reference sequence). The V gene end was trimmed by 5 bases and the J gene end by 8 bases; junction bases not matched to a gene: 6. The CDR3 consists of 13 residues. The CDR3 DNA sequence: TGTGCCAGCAGCGTACAGGGGGCCCGAGGCTACACCTTC. Amino acids: CASSVQGARGYTF.

The chain uses TRBV4-2 and TRBJ2-1; 9 nucleotides match TRBD2. After removal of 2 bases from V and 9 bases from J, the junction contained 11 bases not matched to a gene. The CDR3 is 16 residues long. The germline CDR1 and CDR2 sequences are LGHNA and YNFKEQ. The DNA for the CDR3 is TGTGCCAGCAGCCAACACGGCGGGGGGGCTTTTGGTGAGCAGTTCTTC. Translated, it gives CASSQHGGGAFGEQFF.